The rows below give T cell receptor beta chains drawn from one sample of a study of T cell repertoires in cytomegalovirus infection. TCRdb reprocessed the reads with MiXCR, giving one entry per CDR3 protein. The table has around 710,000 distinct CDR3 sequences, under 35% seen once. These receptors have no identified antigens. The sample consisted of cultured CD8+ T cells from PBMCs, taken from culture after CMV antigen stimulation. The origin of the receptors is a human donor in good health (CMV status not recorded). Some clones in this sample may be carry-over from other donors' samples. Both conserved end residues are trimmed from each CDR3. Fields, in order: J gene, V gene, D gene, CDR3 length, CDR3 protein. D genes are given only for firm matches.

J: TRBJ2-5
V: TRBV7-8
D: NA
length: 13
CDR3: ASSLAEGASRTQY

J: TRBJ1-1
V: TRBV6-1
D: NA
length: 11
CDR3: ASSEWAGTEAF

J: TRBJ2-1
V: TRBV6-6
D: NA
length: 9
CDR3: ASRVINEQF

J: TRBJ2-1
V: TRBV28
D: NA
length: 11
CDR3: ASSEPGPNEQF

J: TRBJ2-1
V: TRBV7-9
D: NA
length: 12
CDR3: ASSLTGNLYEQF

J: TRBJ2-1
V: TRBV4-2
D: TRBD1
length: 12
CDR3: ASSQGTARDEQF

J: TRBJ2-1
V: TRBV7-9
D: NA
length: 13
CDR3: ASCPGTSSYNEQF

J: TRBJ2-2
V: TRBV6-6
D: NA
length: 16
CDR3: ASSYSWEETRHTGELF

J: TRBJ2-5
V: TRBV7-9
D: TRBD1
length: 13
CDR3: ASSPRDRVRETQY

J: TRBJ1-4
V: TRBV7-9
D: TRBD1
length: 14
CDR3: ASSGAEQGSNEKLF

J: TRBJ2-3
V: TRBV27
D: NA
length: 14
CDR3: ASRRGEQGKTDTQY

J: TRBJ1-1
V: TRBV3-1
D: NA
length: 12
CDR3: ASSQVYQNTEAF

J: TRBJ2-2
V: TRBV7-2
D: NA
length: 13
CDR3: ASSLDAGETGELF

J: TRBJ2-1
V: TRBV7-9
D: NA
length: 15
CDR3: ASSYAVKRTEFNEQF

J: TRBJ2-7
V: TRBV5-1
D: NA
length: 10
CDR3: ASSLDLNEQY

J: TRBJ1-2
V: TRBV28
D: TRBD1
length: 13
CDR3: ASSFIRGLSYGYT

J: TRBJ1-5
V: TRBV27
D: TRBD1
length: 13
CDR3: ASSTRTGPNQPQH

J: TRBJ1-1
V: TRBV5-6
D: NA
length: 14
CDR3: ASSRTPQGVNTEAF

J: TRBJ2-3
V: TRBV7-6
D: NA
length: 12
CDR3: ASSLGAGGDTQY

J: TRBJ1-5
V: TRBV23-1
D: NA
length: 14
CDR3: ASSQSFRRGGQPQH

J: TRBJ1-1
V: TRBV5-1
D: TRBD1
length: 14
CDR3: ASSSGEGARSTEAF

J: TRBJ1-6
V: TRBV12-3/TRBV12-4
D: NA
length: 12
CDR3: ASSLGSGAFPLH

J: TRBJ1-5
V: TRBV15
D: NA
length: 11
CDR3: ATSSRDSQPQH

J: TRBJ2-2
V: TRBV24-1
D: NA
length: 12
CDR3: ATSEGRNTGELF

J: TRBJ2-3
V: TRBV28
D: NA
length: 13
CDR3: ASSLGYALTDTQY

J: TRBJ1-2
V: TRBV19
D: TRBD1
length: 15
CDR3: ASSAPGTGELYDGYT

J: TRBJ1-2
V: TRBV27
D: NA
length: 11
CDR3: ASSPEGARYYT

J: TRBJ1-2
V: TRBV7-9
D: TRBD1
length: 14
CDR3: ASSHPSTGEFYGYT

J: TRBJ1-1
V: TRBV7-9
D: NA
length: 12
CDR3: ASSSTGLATEAF

J: TRBJ1-1
V: TRBV6-5
D: NA
length: 15
CDR3: ASSYSALGGRKTEAF

J: TRBJ2-4
V: TRBV2
D: TRBD2
length: 16
CDR3: ASSETASGGAAGNIQY

J: TRBJ2-2
V: TRBV4-3
D: NA
length: 15
CDR3: ASSQEWAASNTGELF

J: TRBJ2-1
V: TRBV27
D: NA
length: 9
CDR3: ASVSGNEQF

J: TRBJ2-1
V: TRBV7-9
D: NA
length: 10
CDR3: ASSLARTEQF

J: TRBJ1-2
V: TRBV11-2
D: NA
length: 16
CDR3: ASSSPGMAAVKGYGYT

J: TRBJ1-2
V: TRBV9
D: TRBD1
length: 13
CDR3: ASSVAGGRGSGYT

J: TRBJ1-5
V: TRBV6-1
D: NA
length: 13
CDR3: ASSERVRDNQPQH

J: TRBJ2-1
V: TRBV19
D: NA
length: 14
CDR3: ASTQGGVSSYNEQF

J: TRBJ2-1
V: TRBV4-1
D: NA
length: 15
CDR3: ASSQVRVGLDYNEQF